This TCR beta chain was sequenced during a study of OX40 agonist ivuxolimab in advanced cancers. Study at large: The patients' treatment was ivuxolimab, an agonistic anti-OX40 (CD134) antibody. Every patient in dose escalation had hepatocellular carcinoma, melanoma, renal cell or head and neck cancer.

Notes on the study in general: Clonal expansion was seen in CD4+ and CD8+ blood T cells by week 6 at 0.1 to 3.0 mg/kg.

Only in-frame clones appear in the TCRdb table, and some are missing; sequencing was by immunoSEQ multiplex PCR. Of 65,000 to 90,000 clones listed, around 90% are singletons. Notes on this clone: Its antigen remains unidentified.

CDR3 length: 13 residues. The germline CDR1 and CDR2 sequences are SGHAT and FQDESV (reference sequence). V lost 5 bases, J lost 6 bases, and 12 bases lay in between. Sequencing used CD4+ or CD8+ T cells sorted from blood, obtained in a trial of the OX40 agonist ivuxolimab. The rearrangement joins TRBV11-1 to TRBJ2-3; D ambiguous. The sequence was collected from an adult with an advanced solid tumor such as melanoma, head and neck, liver or kidney cancer. CDR3 sequence: CASSQKSADTQYF. Here the CDR3 DNA reads TGTGCCAGCAGCCAAAAATCGGCGGATACGCAGTATTTT.